Given below is one T cell receptor (beta chain) in context. Per the germline V gene, CDR1 is SGHRS and CDR2 is YFSETQ. The CDR3 runs 15 residues. V was shortened by 2 bases and J by 0 bases, with 9 bases between the two germline ends. The data were obtained in a study of blood T cell repertoires in COVID-19. In the original analysis: Nucleated cell counts were estimated from reference gene primer amplification. Profiled with immunoSEQ multiplex PCR; TCRdb holds only in-frame clones, not every one. That table gives V, J and clone size, and the DNA gave D and trimming. The table has some 130,000 clones, about 89% seen once; the top ten hold 18%.

The sequencing sample was made of peripheral blood. The rearrangement uses TRBV5-1 and TRBJ1-3; no firm D call. The TCR originated in a man aged 50-59 years with active or convalescent COVID-19. The CDR3 DNA reads TGCGCCAGCAGCTTTGAGCCATCCTCTGGAAACACCATATATTTT. The encoded protein is CASSFEPSSGNTIYF.